This section outlines one T cell receptor (beta chain) sequence together with its context. Its target is unknown. This sample is part of a study of T cells after yellow fever vaccination. For the study at large: Any fraction with a low cell number was prepared using SMART-Seq v4 Ultra Low Input. Study-wide findings and caveats: Just a small share of clonotypes turned up in the CD4 compartment as well as the CD8 compartment. Though it reached lower strength, the secondary response hit its peak faster, day 5 versus 15. Most clones from primary vaccination were detected again post-booster (approximately 97% CD4, about 88% CD8).

There are 14 residues in the CDR3. Trimming removed 5 bases at V and 4 bases at J, with 14 bases between. Per germline, CDR1 SEHNR and CDR2 FQNEAQ (reference sequence). TCRdb re-analysed the 5' RACE reads in MiXCR, keeping a single row per CDR3 protein. This sample has about 320,000 distinct CDR3 sequences; around a tenth occur once, and the top ten carry 3.3%. This sequence joins TRBV7-9 and TRBJ1-1; D remains ambiguous. The material was CD4+ T cells sorted from PBMCs, obtained 45 days after the yellow fever booster vaccination. The source of this sequence is a man aged 18 to 29 who received the YFV17D yellow fever vaccine. CDR3: CASSLVLGSTEAFF. CDR3 nucleotide sequence: TGTGCCAGCAGCCTGGTCCTGGGTAGCACTGAAGCTTTCTTT.